This note documents a single T cell receptor (beta chain) sequence. Its specificity is unknown. TCRdb ran MiXCR on the 5' RACE reads and lists one entry per CDR3 protein. The sample holds fewer than 650,000 distinct CDR3 sequences; 21% are singletons and the top ten take roughly a sixth. V lost 5 bases, J lost 4 bases, and 2 bases stayed unmatched. CDR1 and CDR2 from the germline V gene are SGHRS and YFSETQ. The CDR3 loop spans 15 amino acids. This sample stems from a study of T cells after yellow fever vaccination. Study observations and caveats: Only a minor proportion of clonotypes was detected across both CD4 and CD8 compartments. Post-booster samples contained most primary-vaccination clones (about 96% CD4, about 90% CD8).

This clonotype was obtained from a man between 18 and 35 years old who received the YFV17D yellow fever vaccine. The sequencing here drew on PBMCs, taken approximately 22 days after the first yellow fever vaccination. This sequence joins TRBV5-1 and TRBJ2-2; 13 bases are a match to TRBD2. CDR3 in amino acids: CASRRTSGSTGELFF. CDR3 sequence (DNA): TGCGCCAGCAGACGGACTAGCGGGAGCACCGGGGAGCTGTTTTTT.